The 19 T cell receptor beta chains below all came from one sample that was sequenced in a study of T cells of healthy individuals. TCRdb redid the calling of the 5' RACE reads with MiXCR, one entry per CDR3 protein. This table holds approximately 58,000 distinct CDR3 sequences, about 15% found once. Every receptor here comes from a human donor in good health.

This clonotype was counted a single time. J is TRBJ2-3 and V is TRBV7-9; weak D call: TRBD1 (6 bases). This CDR3 is built from 17 residues. Trimming left V 0 bases short and J 2 bases short, with 15 bases between. Germline V gives CDR1 SEHNR, CDR2 FQNEAQ (reference sequence). The CDR3 DNA sequence: TGTGCCAGCAGCTTAGCCTTCACGACAGGTGCCACAGATACGCAGTATTTT. Encoded protein: CASSLAFTTGATDTQYF.

This clonotype occurred a few times. J is TRBJ2-1 and V is TRBV10-3; 10 bases are shared with TRBD2. Germline-derived CDR1 and CDR2 are ENHRY and SYGVKD. This CDR3 spans 18 amino acids. J gave up 3 bases and V 0 bases, and 8 bases lay outside the gene matches. The CDR3 here is CAISESGASGSFYNEQFF. CDR3 bases: TGTGCCATCAGTGAGTCCGGGGCTAGCGGGAGTTTCTACAATGAGCAGTTCTTC.

The rearrangement links TRBV7-6 to TRBJ2-4; 11 bases match TRBD2. CDR1 and CDR2 (germline): SGHVS, FNYEAQ. The CDR3 has 18 residues. V lost 5 bases, J lost 7 bases, and 16 bases stayed unmatched. DNA for the CDR3: TGTGCCAGCAGCCCCCGTGGGGGGACTAGCGGCAAAGGGAACATTCAGTACTTC. It translates to CASSPRGGTSGKGNIQYF.

This rearrangement joins TRBV10-3 to TRBJ2-7; 14 positions agree with TRBD2. Germline values: CDR1 ENHRY, CDR2 SYGVKD. The CDR3 spans 15 residues. The trim removed 6 bases at V and 4 bases at J, leaving 5 bases unmatched. The CDR3 DNA follows: TGTGCCATCAGGATGACTAGCGGGGGGGCTTACGAGCAGTACTTC. It specifies CAIRMTSGGAYEQYF.

The sample holds a few counts of this clonotype. This chain connects TRBV5-1 to TRBJ1-2, with D perhaps TRBD1 (5 bases). The V gene's germline CDR1 is SGHRS and CDR2 YFSETQ. The CDR3 spans 16 residues. Trimming stripped 2 bases from V and 5 bases from J, with 19 bases between. The CDR3 coding sequence is TGCGCCAGCAGCTTACAACCGGGACGGGGGATTTATGGCTACACCTTC. Protein product: CASSLQPGRGIYGYTF.

The count of this clonotype is one. The rearrangement uses TRBV19 and TRBJ1-2; D gene unclear. This CDR3 is built from 12 residues. Trimming pared 6 bases from V and 2 bases from J, leaving 7 bases between. Per the germline V gene, CDR1 is LNHDA and CDR2 is SQIVND (reference sequence). This CDR3 reads CASRLDNYGYTF. The CDR3 DNA reads TGTGCCAGTAGACTGGACAACTATGGCTACACCTTC.

This clonotype was counted only a few times. The CDR3 sequence: CSARGPGAGWEETQYF. In DNA form, the CDR3 reads TGCAGTGCTAGAGGACCCGGAGCAGGGTGGGAAGAGACCCAGTACTTC. The chain couples TRBV20-1 to TRBJ2-5, with D possibly being TRBD1 (5 bases). The CDR3 has 16 amino acids. Per the germline V gene, CDR1 is DFQATT and CDR2 is SNEGSKA (reference sequence). V gave up 1 base and J gave up 3 bases, with 18 bases separating them.

This clonotype was counted between two and nine times. The chain links TRBV20-1 to TRBJ2-5, with D hard to call. The germline CDR1 and CDR2 sequences are DFQATT and SNEGSKA (reference sequence). CDR3 length: 13 amino acids. V was pared by 7 bases and J by 4 bases, with 16 bases between. Written as DNA, the CDR3 is TGCAGTGGCGCGAGTGGCTTTGGAGAGACCCAGTACTTC. It codes for CSGASGFGETQYF.

This clonotype was seen only a few times. The V call is TRBV20-1, the J call TRBJ1-5; 8 nucleotides align to TRBD1. CDR1 is DFQATT, CDR2 SNEGSKA, per germline (reference sequence). Losses at the gene ends were 4 bases for V and 4 bases for J; bases not matched to a gene: 6. The CDR3 is 14 residues long. As DNA, the CDR3 is TGCAGTGCTACCAGACAGGGGCGGAATCAGCCCCAGCATTTT. Translated, it gives CSATRQGRNQPQHF.

This clonotype came up many times. Lacking the conserved final phenylalanine or tryptophan, this CDR3 likely reflects a read error. The limits of the CDR3 on the DNA are not certain, so only TCRdb's listed CDR3 is given. This sequence joins TRBV29-1 and TRBJ1-3. Germline V CDR1 and CDR2: SQVTM, ANQGSEA. The CDR3 length equals 12 residues, ends included. The CDR3 loop is CSVDRSSGGGRS.

This clonotype was detected ten times or more. The CDR3 sequence is CASRTILQPQHF. DNA of the CDR3: TGTGCCAGCAGAACCATTTTACAGCCCCAGCATTTT. The chain is built from TRBV6-2 or TRBV6-3 and TRBJ1-5, with D hard to call. Trimming pared 6 bases from V and 7 bases from J, leaving 10 bases between. Germline loops: CDR1 MNHEY, CDR2 SVGEGT. This CDR3 has 12 amino acids.

This clonotype was recorded a few times. V and J are TRBV25-1 and TRBJ1-6; perhaps TRBD1 as D (5 bases). Germline-derived CDR1 and CDR2 are MGHDK and SYGVNS. Between the trimmed V and J ends, which lost 6 bases and 4 bases, there was a span of 13 bases. This CDR3 region has 15 residues. The CDR3, as DNA: TGTGCCAGCAGAGGGACGGAAGATTATAATTCACCCCTCCACTTT. Residues: CASRGTEDYNSPLHF.

This clonotype has more than one count but fewer than ten. The chain is built from TRBV28 and TRBJ2-1, with D uncertain. V dropped 6 bases and J dropped 8 bases, with 20 bases sitting between them. The CDR3 extends over 15 amino acids. The V gene's germline CDR1 is MDHEN and CDR2 SYDVKM. This chain's CDR3 is CASSSVGKDGDEQFF. Here the CDR3 DNA reads TGTGCCAGCAGCTCGGTGGGTAAGGACGGCGATGAGCAGTTCTTC.

In this sample, this clonotype turned up many times. V gene TRBV20-1 combines with J gene TRBJ2-3; TRBD2 is a possible D gene (5 bases). CDR3 size: 14 residues. Germline CDR1 DFQATT, CDR2 SNEGSKA (reference sequence). The V end lost 3 bases, the J end lost 2 bases, and 12 bases lay between the germline ends. CDR3 amino acids: CSASRWLATDTQYF. The CDR3 region has the DNA TGCAGTGCTAGTAGATGGCTAGCCACAGATACGCAGTATTTT.

CDR3 loop: CASSVFEGEGETQYF. In DNA, the CDR3 is TGTGCCAGCAGCGTATTCGAGGGGGAGGGAGAGACCCAGTACTTC. This chain joins TRBV9 and TRBJ2-5, with D maybe TRBD2 (7 bases). CDR1 is SGDLS, CDR2 YYNGEE, per germline. The CDR3 is made up of 15 amino acids. V lost 1 base and J lost 4, with 14 bases in between.

This clonotype was counted many times. The genes are TRBV10-3 and TRBJ1-1; D is unclear. Germline V gene lookup returns CDR1 ENHRY and CDR2 SYGVKD. The length of the CDR3 is 12 residues. V lost 0 bases to trimming and J lost 7 bases, with 6 bases between them. The DNA for the CDR3 is TGTGCCATCAGTGAGTCGGGGTTTGAAGCTTTCTTT. This codes for CAISESGFEAFF.

This clonotype was found many times. The chain has TRBV10-3 and TRBJ1-4; D gene ambiguous. This CDR3 has 12 amino acids. Germline V gene sequence: CDR1 ENHRY, CDR2 SYGVKD. V lost 8 bases and J 4 bases, leaving 8 bases between the germline ends. The CDR3 DNA reads as TGTGCCATCGGCAGCTATAATGAAAAACTGTTTTTT. It specifies CAIGSYNEKLFF.

This clonotype was counted ten times or more. This chain uses TRBV19 with TRBJ2-1; maybe TRBD2 (6 bases). Germline CDR1 and CDR2: LNHDA and SQIVND (reference sequence). This CDR3 has 15 amino acids. V was cut by 7 bases and J by 0 bases, with 13 bases left in between. This chain's CDR3 is CASTGTGSSYNEQFF. In DNA form, the CDR3 reads TGTGCCAGTACTGGGACCGGGAGCTCCTACAATGAGCAGTTCTTC.

The V and J genes are TRBV20-1 and TRBJ2-7; 9 bases are a match to TRBD1. Germline values: CDR1 DFQATT, CDR2 SNEGSKA (reference sequence). After removal of 6 bases from V and 3 bases from J, the junction contained 6 bases not matched to a gene. The CDR3 is made up of 13 amino acids. CDR3 amino acids: CSAPGTGNYEQYF. The CDR3 nucleotides read TGCAGTGCCCCCGGGACAGGGAACTACGAGCAGTACTTC.